Here is one TCR beta chain with its context. This sample is drawn from a study of blood T cell repertoires in COVID-19. About the study: In each case, the material was cDNA or gDNA derived from T cells, B-cell-depleted T cells, or PBMCs.

Individuals aged about 18 to 95 years were recruited from 24 US areas. The CDR3 covers 18 residues. The V and J ends lost 5 bases and 1 base respectively, with 23 bases between them. Looked up from germline, CDR1 is LNHDA and CDR2 is SQIVND (reference sequence). In the original workflow: Amplification of reference gene primers provided the estimated nucleated cell counts. The method was immunoSEQ multiplex PCR; TCRdb's version includes in-frame clones alone and lacks a portion of them. From that table come the V and J calls and clone size; the DNA was used to work out D and trimming. This sample has roughly 290,000 clones; approximately 88% occur once, and the top ten carry approximately 1.5%.

This clonotype originated in a woman in her thirties or forties who had recovered from COVID-19. The specimen sequenced was PBMCs or T cells enriched from blood (not recorded which). This chain connects TRBV19 to TRBJ1-1, with D perhaps matching TRBD1 (6 bases). The CDR3 protein is CASSSTSAPGHGNTEAFF. Here the CDR3 DNA reads TGTGCCAGTAGTTCCACTAGCGCACCGGGACACGGGAACACTGAAGCTTTCTTT.